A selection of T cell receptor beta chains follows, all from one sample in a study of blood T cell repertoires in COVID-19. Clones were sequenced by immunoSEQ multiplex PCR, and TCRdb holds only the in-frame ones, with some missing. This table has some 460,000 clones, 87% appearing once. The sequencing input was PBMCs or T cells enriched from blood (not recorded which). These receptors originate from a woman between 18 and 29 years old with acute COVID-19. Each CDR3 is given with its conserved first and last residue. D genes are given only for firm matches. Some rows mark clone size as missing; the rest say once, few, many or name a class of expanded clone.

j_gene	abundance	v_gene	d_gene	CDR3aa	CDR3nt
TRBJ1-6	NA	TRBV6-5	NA	CASRARTAGDSPLHF	TGTGCCAGCCGCGCGCGGACAGCGGGGGATTCACCCCTCCACTTT
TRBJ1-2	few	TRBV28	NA	CASSDTRGEDYGYTF	TGTGCCAGCAGCGATACGCGGGGTGAGGACTATGGCTACACCTTC
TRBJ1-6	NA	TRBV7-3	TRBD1	CASSHDLGTGNSPLHF	TGTGCCAGCAGCCACGACTTGGGGACAGGGAATTCACCCCTCCACTTT
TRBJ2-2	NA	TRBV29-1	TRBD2	CSASGRAGELFF	TGCAGCGCTAGCGGGAGGGCCGGGGAGCTGTTTTTT
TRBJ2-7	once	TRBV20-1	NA	CSASALAFYEQYF	TGCAGTGCTAGTGCCCTAGCCTTCTACGAGCAGTACTTC
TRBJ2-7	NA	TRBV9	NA	CASSVGNSPYEQYF	TGTGCCAGCAGCGTAGGTAACAGTCCCTACGAGCAGTACTTC
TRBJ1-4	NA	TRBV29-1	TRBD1	CSVGQGREKLFF	TGCAGCGTTGGACAGGGGCGAGAAAAACTGTTTTTT
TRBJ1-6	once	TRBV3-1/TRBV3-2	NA	CASSQSELRNSPLHF	TGTGCCAGCAGCCAGTCAGAGTTGAGGAATTCACCCCTCCACTTT
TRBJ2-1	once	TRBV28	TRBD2	CASSLPSGRYNEQFF	TGTGCCAGCAGTTTGCCTAGCGGGAGATACAATGAGCAGTTCTTC
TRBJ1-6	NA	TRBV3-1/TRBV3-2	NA	CASSPDLYNSPLHF	TGTGCCAGCAGCCCAGATCTGTATAATTCACCCCTCCACTTT
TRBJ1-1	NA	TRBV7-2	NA	CASSSLELTEAFF	TGTGCCAGCAGCTCCCTCGAACTCACTGAAGCTTTCTTT
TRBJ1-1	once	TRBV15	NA	CATSRELGEINTEAFF	TGTGCCACCAGCAGAGAATTGGGAGAAATAAACACTGAAGCTTTCTTT
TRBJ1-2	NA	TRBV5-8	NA	CASSVGTANYGYTF	TGTGCCAGCAGCGTGGGGACTGCTAACTATGGCTACACCTTC
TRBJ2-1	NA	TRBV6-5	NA	CASSSQGGNGFF	TGTGCCAGCAGTTCGCAGGGAGGTAATGGGTTCTTC
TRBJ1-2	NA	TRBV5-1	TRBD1	CASSFTGEGYTF	TGCGCCAGCAGCTTTACAGGGGAAGGCTACACCTTC
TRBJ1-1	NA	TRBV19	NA	CASRQWGGEAFF	TGTGCCAGTAGGCAATGGGGGGGTGAAGCTTTCTTT
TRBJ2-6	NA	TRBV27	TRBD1	CASSFRGLRPSGANVLTF	TGTGCCAGCAGTTTTAGGGGGCTTAGACCCTCTGGGGCCAACGTCCTGACTTTC
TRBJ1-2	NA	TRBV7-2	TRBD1	CASSLVFLSGQGGHGYTF	TGTGCCAGCAGCTTAGTTTTTCTTTCCGGACAGGGAGGTCATGGCTACACCTTC
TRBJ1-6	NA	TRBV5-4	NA	CASSLTYSSSYNSPLHF	TGTGCCAGCAGCCTGACGTATTCTAGCTCCTATAATTCACCCCTCCACTTT
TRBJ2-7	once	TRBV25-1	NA	CASSGDGSSYEQYF	TGTGCCAGCAGTGGGGACGGGAGCTCCTACGAGCAGTACTTC
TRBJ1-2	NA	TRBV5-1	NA	CASSEITDNYGYTF	TGCGCCAGCAGCGAAATTACAGATAACTATGGCTACACCTTC
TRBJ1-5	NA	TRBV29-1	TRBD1	CSTQDRLGQPQHF	TGCAGCACCCAGGACAGGCTGGGGCAGCCCCAGCATTTT
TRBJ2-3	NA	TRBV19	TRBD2	CASSAGDTDTQYF	TGTGCCAGTAGTGCGGGAGACACAGATACGCAGTATTTT
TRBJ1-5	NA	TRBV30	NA	CAWSGGPALSNQPQHF	TGTGCCTGGAGTGGCGGGCCGGCGTTGAGCAATCAGCCCCAGCATTTT
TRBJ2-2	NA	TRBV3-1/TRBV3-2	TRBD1	CASRKTGSTGELFF	TGTGCCAGCAGGAAGACAGGGAGCACCGGGGAGCTGTTTTTT
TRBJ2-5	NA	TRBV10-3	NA	CAISEDTDQETQYF	TGTGCCATCAGTGAAGATACAGACCAAGAGACCCAGTACTTC
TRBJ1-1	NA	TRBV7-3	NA	CASRRLSENTEAFF	TGTGCCAGCAGGAGGCTGTCGGAGAACACTGAAGCTTTCTTT
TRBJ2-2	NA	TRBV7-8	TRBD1	CASSLAPDRVGTGELFF	TGTGCCAGCAGCTTAGCACCGGACAGGGTGGGCACCGGGGAGCTGTTTTTT
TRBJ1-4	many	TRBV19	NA	CASSCAPHEKLFF	TGTGCCAGTAGTTGCGCCCCCCATGAAAAACTGTTTTTT
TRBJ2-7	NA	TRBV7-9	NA	CASRQTGYEQYF	TGTGCCAGCAGGCAAACAGGGTACGAGCAGTACTTC